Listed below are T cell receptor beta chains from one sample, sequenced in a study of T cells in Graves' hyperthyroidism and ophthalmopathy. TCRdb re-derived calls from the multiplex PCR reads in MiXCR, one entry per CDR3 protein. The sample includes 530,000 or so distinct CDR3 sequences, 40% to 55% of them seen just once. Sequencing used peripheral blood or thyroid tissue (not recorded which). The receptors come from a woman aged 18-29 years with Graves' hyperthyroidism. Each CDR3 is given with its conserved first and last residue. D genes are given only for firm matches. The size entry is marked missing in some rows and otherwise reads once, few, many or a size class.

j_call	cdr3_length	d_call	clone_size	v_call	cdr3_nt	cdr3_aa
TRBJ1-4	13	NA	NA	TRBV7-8	TGTGCCAGCAGCTCCAGGGTGGATGAAAAACTGTTTTTT	CASSSRVDEKLFF
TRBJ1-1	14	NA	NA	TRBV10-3	TGTGCCGCGAAACAGGAGGGCCTCGGATCTGAAGCTTTCTTT	CAAKQEGLGSEAFF
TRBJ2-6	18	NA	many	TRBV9	TGTGCCAGCAGCGCGACAAGGGGGGCACACTCTGGGGCCAACGTCCTGACTTTC	CASSATRGAHSGANVLTF
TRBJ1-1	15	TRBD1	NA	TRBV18	TGTGCCAGCTCACCAAGTAGGGGGCGGAACACTGAAGCTTTCTTT	CASSPSRGRNTEAFF
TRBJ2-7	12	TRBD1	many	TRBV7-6	TGTGCCAGCAGCTCCACAGGGGTCGAGCAGTACTTC	CASSSTGVEQYF
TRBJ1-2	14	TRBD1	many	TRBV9	TGTGCCAGCAGTGTAGGACAGGGGAACTATGGCTACACCTTC	CASSVGQGNYGYTF
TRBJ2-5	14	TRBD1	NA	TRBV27	TGTGCCAGCAGTTTTACAGGGGGCCTAGAGACCCAGTACTTC	CASSFTGGLETQYF
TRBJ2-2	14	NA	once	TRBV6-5	TGTGCCAGCAGTTACCCCGCCGGGGGCGGGGAGCTGTTTTTT	CASSYPAGGGELFF
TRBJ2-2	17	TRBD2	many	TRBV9	TGTGCCAGCAGCCGGACTAGCGGGAGGGATAGCACCGGGGAGCTGTTTTTT	CASSRTSGRDSTGELFF
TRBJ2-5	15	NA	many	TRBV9	TGTGCCAGCAGCGTAGTGGGGGGCGGACAAGAGACCCAGTACTTC	CASSVVGGGQETQYF
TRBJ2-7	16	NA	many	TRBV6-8	TGTGCCAGCACTCCAAAGGCGGGCCGTATCTCCTACGAGCAGTACTTC	CASTPKAGRISYEQYF
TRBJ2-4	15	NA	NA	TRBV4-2	TGTGCCAGCAGCCAAGATCTAGGGGGGCAAAACATTCAGTACTTC	CASSQDLGGQNIQYF
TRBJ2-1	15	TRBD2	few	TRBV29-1	TGCAGCGTTGGAGCGGGGGAAACTTCCTACAATGAGCAGTTCTTC	CSVGAGETSYNEQFF
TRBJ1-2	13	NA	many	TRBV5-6	TGTGCCAGCAGGTTCACAGGGAACTATGGCTACACCTTC	CASRFTGNYGYTF
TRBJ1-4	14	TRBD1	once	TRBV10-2	TGCGCCAGCAGTCGACAGGGACCCACTGAAAAACTGTTTTTT	CASSRQGPTEKLFF
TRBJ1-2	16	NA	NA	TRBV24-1	TGTGCCACCAGTGATACATCAGGGGTCTTCGGTTATGGCTACACCTTC	CATSDTSGVFGYGYTF
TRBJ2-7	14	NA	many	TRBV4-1	TGCGCCAGCAGCCAAGAGGACGGCTCCTACGAGCAGTACTTC	CASSQEDGSYEQYF
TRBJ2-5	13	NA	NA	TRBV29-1	TGCAGCGTTGAACAGGCTAACTCGGAGACCCAGTACTTC	CSVEQANSETQYF
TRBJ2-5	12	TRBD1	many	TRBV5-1	TGCGCCAGCAGCGGGGACAGGGGTTCCCAGTACTTC	CASSGDRGSQYF
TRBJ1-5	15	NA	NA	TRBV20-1	TGCAGTGCACCGAGCGGGGGCAGGGGTGATCAGCCCCAGCATTTT	CSAPSGGRGDQPQHF
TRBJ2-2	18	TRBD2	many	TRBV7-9	TGTGCCAGCAGCCCCCCCTGGAGGCGGGAGACAATCCCCGGGGAGCTGTTTTTT	CASSPPWRRETIPGELFF
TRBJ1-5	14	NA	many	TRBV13	TGTGCCAGCAGCCTCGGACAGAGCAATCAGCCCCAGCATTTT	CASSLGQSNQPQHF
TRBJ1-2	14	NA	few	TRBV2	TGTGCCAGCCTATCGGGCCGAGGGAGATATGGCTACACCTTC	CASLSGRGRYGYTF
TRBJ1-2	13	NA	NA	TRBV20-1	TGCAGTGCTAGGATTCCGATATCCTATGGCTACACCTTC	CSARIPISYGYTF
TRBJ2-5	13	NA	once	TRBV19	TGTGCCAGTAGTCACCCAGGGAGGAAGACCCAGTACTTC	CASSHPGRKTQYF
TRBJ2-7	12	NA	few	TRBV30	TGTGCCTGGAGTGTTAACTACTACGAGCAGTACTTC	CAWSVNYYEQYF